This T cell receptor (beta chain) comes out of a study of T cell changes during pregnancy in multiple sclerosis. The assay was immunoSEQ multiplex PCR, and TCRdb's table has in-frame clones only and misses some. This table has roughly 60,000 clones, around nine tenths appearing once. V lost 6 bases and J lost 3, with 13 bases in between. CDR1 and CDR2 (germline): SNHLY, FYNNEI. The CDR3 has 14 amino acids. The sequence was obtained from a female donor with multiple sclerosis, enrolled in a pregnancy study. Specimen: peripheral blood, collected in the second trimester of pregnancy. The chain employs TRBV2 and TRBJ2-3; a weak D match, TRBD2 (5 bases). The CDR3 coding sequence is TGTGCCAGCAGCAAACTAGATCCAACAGATACGCAGTATTTT. Translated: CASSKLDPTDTQYF. The whole variable domain, remainder taken from reference TRBV2 and TRBJ2-3, is EPEVTQTPSHQVTQMGQEVILRCVPISNHLYFYWYRQILGQKVEFLVSFYNNEISEKSEIFDDQFSVERPDGSNFTLKIRSTKLEDSAMYFCASSKLDPTDTQYFGPGTRLTVL.